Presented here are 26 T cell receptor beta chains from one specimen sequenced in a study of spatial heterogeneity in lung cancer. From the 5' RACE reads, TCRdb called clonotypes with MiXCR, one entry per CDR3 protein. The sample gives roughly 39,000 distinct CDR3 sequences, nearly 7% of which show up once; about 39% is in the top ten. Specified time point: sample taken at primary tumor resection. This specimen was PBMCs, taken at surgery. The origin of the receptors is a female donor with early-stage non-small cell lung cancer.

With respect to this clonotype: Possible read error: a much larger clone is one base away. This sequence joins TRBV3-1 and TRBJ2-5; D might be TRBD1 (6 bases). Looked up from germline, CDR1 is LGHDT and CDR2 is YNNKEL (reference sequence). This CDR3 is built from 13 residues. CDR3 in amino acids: CASTTGQQDTQYF. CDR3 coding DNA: TGTGCCAGCACCACCGGACAGCAAGACACCCAGTACTTC.

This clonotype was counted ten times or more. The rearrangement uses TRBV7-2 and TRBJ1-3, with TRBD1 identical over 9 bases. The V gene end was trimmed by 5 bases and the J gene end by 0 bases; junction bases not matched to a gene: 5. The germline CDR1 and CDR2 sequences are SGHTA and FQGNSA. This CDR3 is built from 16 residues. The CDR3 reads CASSATGGSSGNTIYF. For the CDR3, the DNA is TGTGCCAGCAGCGCGACAGGGGGGAGCTCTGGAAACACCATATATTTT.

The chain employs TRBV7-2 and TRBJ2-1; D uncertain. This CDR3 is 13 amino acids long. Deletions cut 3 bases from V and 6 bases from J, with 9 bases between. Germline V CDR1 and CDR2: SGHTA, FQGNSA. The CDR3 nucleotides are TGTGCCAGCAGCTTTTTTGCCGCCAATGAGCAGTTCTTC. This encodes CASSFFAANEQFF.

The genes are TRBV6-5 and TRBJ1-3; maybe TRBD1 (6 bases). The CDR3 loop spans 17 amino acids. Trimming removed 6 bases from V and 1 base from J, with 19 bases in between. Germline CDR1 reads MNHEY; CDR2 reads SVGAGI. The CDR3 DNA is TGTGCCAGCAGCCCCTCTGGACAGAGGGCTTCTGGAAACACCATATATTTT. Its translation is CASSPSGQRASGNTIYF.

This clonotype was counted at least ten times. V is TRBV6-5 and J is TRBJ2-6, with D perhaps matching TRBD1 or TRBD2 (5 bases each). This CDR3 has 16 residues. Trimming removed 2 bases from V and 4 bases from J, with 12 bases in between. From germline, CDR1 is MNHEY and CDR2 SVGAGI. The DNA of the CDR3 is TGTGCCAGCAGTTACCCAGGGACCAAGGGGGCCAACGTCCTGACTTTC. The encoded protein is CASSYPGTKGANVLTF.

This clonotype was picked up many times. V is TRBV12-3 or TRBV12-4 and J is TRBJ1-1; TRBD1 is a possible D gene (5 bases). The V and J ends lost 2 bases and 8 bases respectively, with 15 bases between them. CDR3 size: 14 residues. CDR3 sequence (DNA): TGTGCCAGCAGTTTAACTGGGAGAAGGGGAGAAGCTTTCTTT. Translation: CASSLTGRRGEAFF.

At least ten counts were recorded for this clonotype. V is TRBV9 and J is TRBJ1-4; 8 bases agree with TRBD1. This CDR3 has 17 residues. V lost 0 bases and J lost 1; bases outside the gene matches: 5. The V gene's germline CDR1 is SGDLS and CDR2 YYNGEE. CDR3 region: CASSVGPRGRTNEKLFF. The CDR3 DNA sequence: TGTGCCAGCAGCGTAGGCCCCAGGGGGCGAACTAATGAAAAACTGTTTTTT. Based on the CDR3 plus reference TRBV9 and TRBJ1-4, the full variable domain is DSGVTQTPKHLITATGQRVTLRCSPRSGDLSVYWYQQSLDQGLQFLIQYYNGEERAKGNILERFSAQQFPDLHSELNLSSLELGDSALYFCASSVGPRGRTNEKLFFGSGTQLSVL.

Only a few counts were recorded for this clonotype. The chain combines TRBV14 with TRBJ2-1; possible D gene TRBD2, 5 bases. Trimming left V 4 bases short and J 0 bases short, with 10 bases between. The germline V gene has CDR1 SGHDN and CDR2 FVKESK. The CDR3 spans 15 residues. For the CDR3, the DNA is TGTGCCAGCAGCCGATGGAGCGGCTCCTACAATGAGCAGTTCTTC. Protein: CASSRWSGSYNEQFF.

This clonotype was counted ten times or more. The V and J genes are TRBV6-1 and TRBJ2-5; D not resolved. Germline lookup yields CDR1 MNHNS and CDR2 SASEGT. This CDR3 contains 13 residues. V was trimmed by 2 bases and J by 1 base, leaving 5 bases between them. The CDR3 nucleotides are TGTGCCAGCAGTGAACAGCTCCAAGAGACCCAGTACTTC. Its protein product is CASSEQLQETQYF.

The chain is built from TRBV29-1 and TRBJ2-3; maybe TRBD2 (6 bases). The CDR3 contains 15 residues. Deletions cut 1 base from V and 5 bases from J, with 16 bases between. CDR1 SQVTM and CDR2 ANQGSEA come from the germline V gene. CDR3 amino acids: CSVEASSSGGDTQYF. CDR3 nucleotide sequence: TGCAGCGTTGAAGCTAGCTCCTCCGGGGGAGATACGCAGTATTTT.

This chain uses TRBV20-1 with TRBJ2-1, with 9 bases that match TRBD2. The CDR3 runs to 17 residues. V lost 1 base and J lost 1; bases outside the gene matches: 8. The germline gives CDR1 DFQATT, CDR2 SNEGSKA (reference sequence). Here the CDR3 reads CSARGSGGLPSYNEQFF. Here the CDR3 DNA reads TGCAGTGCTAGAGGGAGCGGGGGGCTCCCTTCCTACAATGAGCAGTTCTTC.

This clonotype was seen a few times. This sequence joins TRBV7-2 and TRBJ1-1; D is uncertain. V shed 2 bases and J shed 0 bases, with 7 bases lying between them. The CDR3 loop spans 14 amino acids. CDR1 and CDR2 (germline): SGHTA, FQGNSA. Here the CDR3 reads CASSLYGVNTEAFF. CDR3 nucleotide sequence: TGTGCCAGCAGCTTATACGGTGTGAACACTGAAGCTTTCTTT.

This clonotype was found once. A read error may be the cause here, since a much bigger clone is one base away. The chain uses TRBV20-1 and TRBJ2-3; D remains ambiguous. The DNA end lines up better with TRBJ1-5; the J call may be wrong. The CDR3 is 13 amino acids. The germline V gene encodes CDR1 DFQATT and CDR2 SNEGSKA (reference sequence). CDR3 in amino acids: CSAPGEASTAQHF. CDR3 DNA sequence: TGCAGTGCGCCCGGGGAAGCTTCCACCGCGCAGCATTTT.

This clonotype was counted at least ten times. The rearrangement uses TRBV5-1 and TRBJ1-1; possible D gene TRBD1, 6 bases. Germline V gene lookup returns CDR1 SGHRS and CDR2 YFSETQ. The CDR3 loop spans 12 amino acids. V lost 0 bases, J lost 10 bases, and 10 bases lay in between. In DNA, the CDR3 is TGCGCCAGCAGCTTGGCCGGGGGGCTAGCTTTCTTT. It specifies CASSLAGGLAFF.

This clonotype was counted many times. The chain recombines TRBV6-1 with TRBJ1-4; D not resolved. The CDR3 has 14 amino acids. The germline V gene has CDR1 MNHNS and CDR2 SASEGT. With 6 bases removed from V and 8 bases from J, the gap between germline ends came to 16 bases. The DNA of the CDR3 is TGTGCCAGCAGGTCGACTTTTACTTCCGAAAAACTGTTTTTT. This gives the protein CASRSTFTSEKLFF.

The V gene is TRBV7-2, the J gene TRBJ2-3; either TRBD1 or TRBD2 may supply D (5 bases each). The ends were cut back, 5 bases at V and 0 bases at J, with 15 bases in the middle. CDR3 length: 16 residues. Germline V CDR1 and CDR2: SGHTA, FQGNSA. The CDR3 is CASSRIGGSSTDTQYF. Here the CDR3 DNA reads TGTGCCAGCAGCCGCATTGGGGGTTCTAGCACAGATACGCAGTATTTT.

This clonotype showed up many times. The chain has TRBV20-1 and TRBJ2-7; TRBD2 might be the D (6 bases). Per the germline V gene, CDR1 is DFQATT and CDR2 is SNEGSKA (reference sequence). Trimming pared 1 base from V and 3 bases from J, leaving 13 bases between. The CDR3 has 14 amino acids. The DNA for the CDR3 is TGCAGTGCTAGAGGGGGTTCTAGCGTCTACGAGCAGTACTTC. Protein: CSARGGSSVYEQYF.

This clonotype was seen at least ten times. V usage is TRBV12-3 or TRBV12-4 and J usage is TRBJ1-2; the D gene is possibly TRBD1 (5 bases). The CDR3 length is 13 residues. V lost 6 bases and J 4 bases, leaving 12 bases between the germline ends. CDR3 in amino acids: CASSPGRSYGYTF. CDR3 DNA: TGTGCCAGCAGCCCGGGACGGTCCTATGGCTACACCTTC.

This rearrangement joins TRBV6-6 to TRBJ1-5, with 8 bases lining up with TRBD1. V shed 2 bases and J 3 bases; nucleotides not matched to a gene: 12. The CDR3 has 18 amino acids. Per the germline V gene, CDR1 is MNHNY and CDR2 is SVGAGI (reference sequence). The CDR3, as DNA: TGTGCCAGCAGTTACAGGTCAGGGGGCGCAACCCCCAATCAGCCCCAGCATTTT. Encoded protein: CASSYRSGGATPNQPQHF.

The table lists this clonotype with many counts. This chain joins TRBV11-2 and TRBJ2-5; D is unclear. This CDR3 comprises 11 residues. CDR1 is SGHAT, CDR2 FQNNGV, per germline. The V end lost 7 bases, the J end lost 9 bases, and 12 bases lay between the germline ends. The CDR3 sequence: CASKMTVAQYF. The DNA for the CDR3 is TGTGCCAGCAAGATGACGGTGGCCCAGTACTTC.

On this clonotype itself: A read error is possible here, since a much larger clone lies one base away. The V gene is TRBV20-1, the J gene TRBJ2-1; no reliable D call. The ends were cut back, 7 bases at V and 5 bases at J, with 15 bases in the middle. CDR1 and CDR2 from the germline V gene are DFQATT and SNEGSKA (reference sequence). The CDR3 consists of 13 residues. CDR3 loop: CSGLDRSHNEQFF. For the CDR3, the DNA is TGCAGTGGACTGGACCGTTCCCACAATGAGCAGTTCTTC.

The CDR3 here is CASTLDRGSPGELFF. The CDR3 DNA follows: TGTGCCAGCACGCTGGACAGGGGTTCCCCCGGGGAGCTGTTTTTT. This chain links TRBV5-8 with TRBJ2-2; 9 bases are shared with TRBD1. The J segment lost 6 bases and the V segment lost 6 bases, leaving 9 bases of the junction unmatched. The germline gives CDR1 SGHTS, CDR2 YDEGEE. This CDR3 has 15 amino acids.

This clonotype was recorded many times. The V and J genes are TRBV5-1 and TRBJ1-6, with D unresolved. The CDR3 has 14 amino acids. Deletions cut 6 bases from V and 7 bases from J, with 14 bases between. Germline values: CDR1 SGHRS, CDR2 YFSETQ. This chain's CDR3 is CASKARRENSPLHF. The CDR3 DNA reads TGCGCCAGCAAGGCGCGTCGGGAGAATTCACCCCTCCACTTT.

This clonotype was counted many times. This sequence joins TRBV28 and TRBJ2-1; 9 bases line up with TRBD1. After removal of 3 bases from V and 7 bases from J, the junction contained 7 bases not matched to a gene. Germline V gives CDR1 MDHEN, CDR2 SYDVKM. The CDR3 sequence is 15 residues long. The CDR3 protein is CASSFLQGARNEQFF. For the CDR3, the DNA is TGTGCCAGCAGTTTCCTACAGGGGGCAAGGAATGAGCAGTTCTTC.

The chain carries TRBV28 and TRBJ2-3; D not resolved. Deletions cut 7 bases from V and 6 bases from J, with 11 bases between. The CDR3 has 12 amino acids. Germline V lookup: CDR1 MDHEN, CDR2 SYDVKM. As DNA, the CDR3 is TGTGCCAGCACCCTCGATGGGGATACGCAGTATTTT. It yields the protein CASTLDGDTQYF. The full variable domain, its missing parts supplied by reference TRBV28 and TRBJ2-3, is DVKVTQSSRYLVKRTGEKVFLECVQDMDHENMFWYRQDPGLGLRLIYFSYDVKMKEKGDIPEGYSVSREKKERFSLILESASTNQTSMYLCASTLDGDTQYFGPGTRLTVL.

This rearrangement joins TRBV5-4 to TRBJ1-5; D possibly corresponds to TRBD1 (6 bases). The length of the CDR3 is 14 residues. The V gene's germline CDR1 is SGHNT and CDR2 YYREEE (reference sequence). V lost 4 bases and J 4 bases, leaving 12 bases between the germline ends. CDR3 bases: TGTGCCAGCAGCAATGGACAGTCAAATCAGCCCCAGCATTTT. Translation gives CASSNGQSNQPQHF.